This entry features one T cell receptor beta chain sequence. In the study's own analysis: The authors estimated nucleated cell counts from reference gene primer amplification. Profiled with immunoSEQ multiplex PCR; TCRdb holds only in-frame clones, not every one. V and J calls and clone size are given by that table; D and trimming were obtained from the DNA. The sample has approximately 100,000 clones; 85% are singletons. This sample was included in a study of blood T cell repertoires in COVID-19. About the research overall: Sample material is recorded as cDNA or gDNA derived from T cells, B-cell-depleted T cells, or PBMCs.

The CDR3 contains 15 residues. After removal of 0 bases from V and 3 bases from J, the junction contained 2 bases not matched to a gene. Germline CDR1 and CDR2: SGHRS and YFSETQ. The TCR sequence derives from a woman between 65 and 79 years old with active or convalescent COVID-19. The sequenced sample was peripheral blood. The rearrangement links TRBV5-1 to TRBJ2-2, with 7 bases fitting TRBD1. CDR3 residues: CASSLGGGDTGELFF. CDR3 coding DNA: TGCGCCAGCAGCTTGGGAGGGGGCGACACCGGGGAGCTGTTTTTT.